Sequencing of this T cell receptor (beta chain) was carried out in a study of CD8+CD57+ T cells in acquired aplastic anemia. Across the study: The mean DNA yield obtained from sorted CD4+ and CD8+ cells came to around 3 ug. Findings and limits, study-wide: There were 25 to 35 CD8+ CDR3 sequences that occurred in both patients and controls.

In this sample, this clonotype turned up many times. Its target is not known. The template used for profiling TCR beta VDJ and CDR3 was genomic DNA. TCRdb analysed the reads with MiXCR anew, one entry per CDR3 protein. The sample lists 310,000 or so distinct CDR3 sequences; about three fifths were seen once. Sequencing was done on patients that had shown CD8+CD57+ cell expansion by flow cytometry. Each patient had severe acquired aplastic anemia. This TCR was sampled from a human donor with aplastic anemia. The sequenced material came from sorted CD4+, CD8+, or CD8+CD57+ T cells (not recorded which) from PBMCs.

DNA of the CDR3: TGTGCCAGCAGTTACCCATCTTGGGCTAGCGGGATCCAGACAGCCTACGAGCAGTACTTC. Residues: CASSYPSWASGIQTAYEQYF. The rearrangement uses TRBV6-2 or TRBV6-3 and TRBJ2-7; TRBD2 matches 9 bases. Germline loops: CDR1 MNHEY, CDR2 SVGEGT. The CDR3 extends over 20 amino acids. J was trimmed by 2 bases and V by 2 bases; bases with no gene match: 19.